These 25 T cell receptor beta chains share one sample of origin, sequenced in a study of OX40 agonist ivuxolimab in advanced cancers. Method: immunoSEQ multiplex PCR; TCRdb's copy keeps in-frame clones and lacks some. Counted here are about 33,000 clones, around four fifths occurring once; the ten biggest clones make up roughly an eighth. The sample here was CD4+ or CD8+ T cells sorted from blood, taken in a trial of the OX40 agonist ivuxolimab. The receptors shown here come from an adult with an advanced solid tumor such as melanoma, head and neck, liver or kidney cancer.

The chain joins TRBV5-4 to TRBJ1-2; D not resolved. Germline V CDR1 and CDR2: SGHNT, YYREEE (reference sequence). Trimming removed 1 base at V and 0 bases at J, with 10 bases between. There are 15 residues in the CDR3. CDR3 region: CASSLWEITNYGYTF. In nucleotides, the CDR3 is TGTGCCAGCAGCTTGTGGGAGATAACTAACTATGGCTACACCTTC.

The CDR3 spells CASSLPGQDYEQYF. The DNA of the CDR3 is TGTGCCAGCAGTTTACCGGGACAAGACTACGAGCAGTACTTC. The chain has TRBV28 and TRBJ2-7, with a possible D match to TRBD1 (6 bases). Germline V gene lookup returns CDR1 MDHEN and CDR2 SYDVKM. Deletions cut 2 bases from V and 3 bases from J, with 11 bases between. CDR3 size: 14 residues.

This clone was detected once. The genes are TRBV2 and TRBJ2-7; 7 bases are a match to TRBD2. Trimming removed 0 bases from V and 5 bases from J; junction bases left unmatched: 19. The germline gives CDR1 SNHLY, CDR2 FYNNEI. The CDR3 loop spans 19 amino acids. As DNA, the CDR3 is TGTGCCAGCAGTGAAGCGCTTCCTAGCGGACGAGGATTGGGTGACGAGCAGTACTTC. The encoded protein is CASSEALPSGRGLGDEQYF.

This chain connects TRBV29-1 to TRBJ2-7, with 7 positions matching TRBD1. Losses at the gene ends were 1 base for V and 6 bases for J; bases not matched to a gene: 6. This CDR3 spans 13 amino acids. Germline V gives CDR1 SQVTM, CDR2 ANQGSEA. The CDR3: CSVEGPDRAEQYF. CDR3 nucleotides: TGCAGCGTTGAAGGTCCCGACAGGGCCGAGCAGTACTTC.

This rearrangement joins TRBV27 to TRBJ2-5; D unresolved. V was pared by 3 bases and J by 5 bases, with 22 bases between. The germline CDR1 and CDR2 sequences are MNHEY and SMNVEV (reference sequence). CDR3 length equals 17 residues. The CDR3 loop reads CASSFFGELGHEETQYF. CDR3 nucleotide sequence: TGTGCCAGCAGTTTCTTTGGAGAACTTGGTCACGAGGAGACCCAGTACTTC.

The V gene is TRBV6-6, the J gene TRBJ2-3, with D tentatively TRBD2 (5 bases). From germline, CDR1 is MNHNY and CDR2 SVGAGI (reference sequence). This CDR3 region has 14 residues. V dropped 10 bases and J dropped 2 bases, with 16 bases sitting between them. The CDR3 nucleotides are TGTGCCACCGAAGGGTGGGAGAACACAGATACGCAGTATTTT. Translating gives CATEGWENTDTQYF.

The V call is TRBV6-5, the J call TRBJ2-5, with 9 bases identical to TRBD2. Looked up from germline, CDR1 is MNHEY and CDR2 is SVGAGI. Trimming at V came to 6 bases and at J to 5 bases, leaving 10 bases not matched to a gene. The CDR3 covers 15 residues. In nucleotides, the CDR3 is TGTGCCAGCAGAGAGCGGGAGGCTTTACAGGAGACCCAGTACTTC. It translates to CASREREALQETQYF.

The chain joins TRBV15 to TRBJ2-2; D ambiguous. Trimming cost V 5 bases and J 5 bases, with 9 bases left between them. This CDR3 contains 13 residues. Looked up from germline, CDR1 is LNHNV and CDR2 is YYDKDF (reference sequence). The CDR3: CATSVGPTGELFF. CDR3 DNA sequence: TGTGCCACCAGCGTAGGACCAACCGGGGAGCTGTTTTTT.

The chain joins TRBV5-5 to TRBJ2-7, with 11 positions matching TRBD2. J gave up 3 bases and V 2 bases, and 7 bases lay outside the gene matches. This CDR3 contains 16 residues. CDR1 and CDR2 from the germline V gene are SGHKS and YYEKEE (reference sequence). The CDR3 DNA reads TGTGCCAGCAGCTTTGTGGGGCTAGCGGGAGGCTACGAGCAGTACTTC. Translation: CASSFVGLAGGYEQYF.

This clone has a single count. V gene TRBV7-9 combines with J gene TRBJ2-2, with 8 bases lining up with TRBD2. In germline, CDR1 is SEHNR, CDR2 FQNEAQ (reference sequence). CDR3 length: 15 amino acids. The ends lost 7 bases at V and 1 base at J; junction bases unmatched: 5. DNA of the CDR3: TGTGCCAGCACCCCCGGGGGGGGGAACACCGGGGAGCTGTTTTTT. Translated, it gives CASTPGGGNTGELFF.

The V call is TRBV2, the J call TRBJ2-5; 7 positions match TRBD2. CDR3 length: 15 amino acids. The V segment lost 6 bases and the J segment 3 bases; nucleotides outside the gene matches: 10. Germline V gene sequence: CDR1 SNHLY, CDR2 FYNNEI. CDR3 region: CASSTPGLIKETQYF. The CDR3 DNA is TGTGCCAGCAGCACTCCGGGACTAATAAAAGAGACCCAGTACTTC.

This clone was recorded only once. The chain recombines TRBV15 with TRBJ1-5, with TRBD1 matching 7 bases. Trimming took 5 bases from V and 5 from J; bases not matched to a gene: 12. This CDR3 has 16 residues. CDR1 and CDR2 from the germline V gene are LNHNV and YYDKDF (reference sequence). CDR3 nucleotide sequence: TGTGCCACCAGCGAGATAAGCGACAGGGACGATCAGCCCCAGCATTTT. Its translation: CATSEISDRDDQPQHF.

A note on this clone: At one boundary the junction diverges from the germline segment, which might be a read error. This rearrangement joins TRBV5-1 to TRBJ1-1, with D hard to call. Germline V CDR1 and CDR2: SGHRS, YFSETQ. The CDR3 has 15 amino acids. This chain's CDR3 is CASSLNRAPNTEAFF. The CDR3, as DNA: TGTGCCAGCAGCTTGAATCGGGCCCCGAACACTGAAGCTTTCTTT.

For the CDR3, the DNA is TGCGCCAGCAGCCCTATGACTAGCGAACCCTCCACAGATACGCAGTATTTT. Its protein is CASSPMTSEPSTDTQYF. This chain links TRBV4-1 with TRBJ2-3; TRBD2 agrees at 8 bases. Unmatched junction bases numbered 11, after V lost 4 bases and J lost 2 bases. The CDR3 is 17 amino acids. Germline CDR1 is MGHRA and CDR2 is YSYEKL.

This clone was detected a few times. V usage is TRBV4-2 and J usage is TRBJ1-5; TRBD1 might be the D (5 bases). V lost 0 bases to trimming and J lost 5 bases, with 11 bases between them. Looked up from germline, CDR1 is LGHNA and CDR2 is YNFKEQ. This CDR3 has 15 residues. CDR3 in amino acids: CASSQDGGDYQPQHF. The CDR3 DNA follows: TGTGCCAGCAGCCAAGACGGGGGGGATTATCAGCCCCAGCATTTT.

By sample share, this clone is large (0.1 to 1%). The chain combines TRBV6-1 with TRBJ2-2; TRBD2 matches 14 bases. With 3 bases clipped from V and 1 base from J, the junction kept 7 bases outside the gene matches. This CDR3 has 19 amino acids. Germline CDR1 MNHNS, CDR2 SASEGT. The CDR3 region is CASSDRPGTSGRNTGELFF. The CDR3 DNA reads TGTGCCAGCAGTGACCGTCCCGGGACTAGCGGGAGGAACACCGGGGAGCTGTTTTTT.

The chain has TRBV27 and TRBJ1-5; no clear D. There are 14 residues in the CDR3. CDR1 is MNHEY, CDR2 SMNVEV, per germline (reference sequence). Trimming stripped 4 bases from V and 5 bases from J, with 12 bases between. CDR3 nucleotides: TGTGCCAGCAGTTCAACTGGGATAGATCAGCCCCAGCATTTT. Its protein is CASSSTGIDQPQHF.

V usage is TRBV7-2 and J usage is TRBJ1-3; D call uncertain. V shed 1 base and J shed 0 bases, with 10 bases lying between them. CDR3 length: 16 residues. Per the germline V gene, CDR1 is SGHTA and CDR2 is FQGNSA. The CDR3 region is CASSLDPAPSGNTIYF. CDR3 nucleotides: TGTGCCAGCAGCTTAGACCCAGCTCCCTCTGGAAACACCATATATTTT.

The CDR3 DNA is TGTGCCGGCCGGGACAGGGGTCATCCGGAGCAGTTCTTC. Translating it yields CAGRDRGHPEQFF. The rearrangement uses TRBV5-4 and TRBJ2-1; 10 bases line up with TRBD1. Losses at the gene ends were 10 bases for V and 10 bases for J; bases not matched to a gene: 11. CDR1 and CDR2 from the germline V gene are SGHNT and YYREEE (reference sequence). This CDR3 region has 13 residues.

V is TRBV7-3 and J is TRBJ1-3; perhaps TRBD1 as D (6 bases). This CDR3 spans 15 amino acids. V was cut by 4 bases and J by 2 bases, with 12 bases left in between. Germline V gives CDR1 SGHTA, CDR2 FQGTGA. CDR3 region: CASSSNGGPGNTIYF. The DNA of the CDR3 is TGTGCCAGCAGCTCAAACGGGGGGCCTGGAAACACCATATATTTT.

The V call is TRBV5-4, the J call TRBJ1-3, with D maybe TRBD1 (6 bases). This CDR3 is built from 16 residues. V lost 3 bases to trimming and J lost 0 bases, with 13 bases between them. In germline, CDR1 is SGHNT, CDR2 YYREEE (reference sequence). The CDR3 loop is CASSYGGLLSGNTIYF. In nucleotides, the CDR3 is TGTGCCAGCAGCTACGGGGGCCTGCTCTCTGGAAACACCATATATTTT.

The chain joins TRBV9 to TRBJ2-7; TRBD1 agrees at 7 bases. The CDR3 extends over 15 amino acids. Looked up from germline, CDR1 is SGDLS and CDR2 is YYNGEE. V gave up 4 bases and J gave up 6 bases; unmatched junction bases: 13. In nucleotides, the CDR3 is TGTGCCAGCAGCCCAGGGACAGACCCTTGGGTCGAGCAGTACTTC. Translating gives CASSPGTDPWVEQYF.

The chain recombines TRBV7-2 with TRBJ1-2; 7 bases line up with TRBD1. This CDR3 contains 14 residues. Germline CDR1 is SGHTA and CDR2 is FQGNSA. V was clipped by 4 bases and J by 4 bases; unmatched bases: 6. CDR3 DNA sequence: TGTGCCAGCAGCTCGGGGACAGTTTCCTATGGCTACACCTTC. It yields the protein CASSSGTVSYGYTF.

This chain connects TRBV28 to TRBJ2-3; TRBD1 aligns across 9 bases. The CDR3 is 13 residues long. The J segment lost 6 bases and the V segment lost 7 bases, leaving 5 bases of the junction unmatched. Germline V gene sequence: CDR1 MDHEN, CDR2 SYDVKM. In DNA, the CDR3 is TGTGCCAGCAAAGGGACAGGGTACGATACGCAGTATTTT. This translates into CASKGTGYDTQYF.

The chain joins TRBV2 to TRBJ1-1, with D possibly TRBD1 on 6 matching bases. CDR1 and CDR2 from the germline V gene are SNHLY and FYNNEI. There are 14 residues in the CDR3. Trimming removed 3 bases from V and 7 bases from J, with 15 bases in between. The CDR3 reads CASSDPRGIGEAFF. CDR3 coding DNA: TGTGCCAGCAGTGATCCCAGGGGTATTGGTGAAGCTTTCTTT.